The clone carrying this TCR beta chain has more than one count but fewer than ten. Its specificity is unknown. This record comes from a study of response to subunit inactivated influenza vaccine. Points from the study as a whole: New T cells are recruited in small numbers by each seasonal influenza vaccination, according to the authors' suggestion.

Per germline, CDR1 SGHDT and CDR2 YYEEEE. The V gene lost 4 bases and the J gene lost 5 bases, with 15 bases spanning the gap. The CDR3 length is 15 residues. TCRdb fed the RT-PCR reads into MiXCR, producing one record per CDR3 protein. The sample consists of a few hundred thousand distinct CDR3 sequences, 9.5% to 12% of them appearing once. The chain combines TRBV5-6 with TRBJ2-2; D is unclear. The sequence derives from a man in his fifties or sixties who received an inactivated influenza vaccine. The sequences come from PBMCs from blood, collected 35 to 45 days after vaccination. The CDR3 protein is CASSPYGLWTGELFF. CDR3 nucleotide sequence: TGTGCCAGCAGCCCTTACGGTCTCTGGACCGGGGAGCTGTTTTTT. The full variable domain, completed using reference TRBV5-6 and TRBJ2-2, is DAGVTQSPTHLIKTRGQQVTLRCSPKSGHDTVSWYQQALGQGPQFIFQYYEEEERQRGNFPDRFSGHQFPNYSSELNVNALLLGDSALYLCASSPYGLWTGELFFGEGSRLTVL.